The next 21 T cell receptor beta chains were all read from a single sample in a study of PD-L1 blockade in urothelial cancer. Libraries were prepared by immunoSEQ multiplex PCR; TCRdb keeps only in-frame clonotypes and omits some of them. This table has about 35,000 clones, about a third appearing once. Sequenced here: tumor tissue, sampled before atezolizumab (anti-PD-L1) treatment. Receptor source: a man in his sixties with urothelial cancer.

Many counts were recorded for this clone. V is TRBV6-1 and J is TRBJ1-2; unclear D gene. Trimming took 1 base from V and 8 from J, leaving 11 bases between them. Germline V gene data show CDR1 as MNHNS and CDR2 as SASEGT. The CDR3 is 13 residues long. CDR3 in amino acids: CASSEEGAGGYTF. In nucleotides, the CDR3 is TGTGCCAGCAGTGAAGAGGGCGCGGGGGGCTACACCTTC.

This clone was observed a few times. The J gene is TRBJ1-2, the V gene TRBV5-1; D might be TRBD1 (6 bases). Germline CDR1 is SGHRS and CDR2 is YFSETQ. V lost 0 bases to trimming and J lost 2 bases, with 11 bases between them. This CDR3 comprises 15 residues. The CDR3 loop is CASSLDQGTNYGYTF. CDR3 DNA: TGCGCCAGCAGCTTGGATCAGGGGACGAACTATGGCTACACCTTC. Based on the CDR3 plus reference TRBV5-1 and TRBJ1-2, the full variable domain is KAGVTQTPRYLIKTRGQQVTLSCSPISGHRSVSWYQQTPGQGLQFLFEYFSETQRNKGNFPGRFSGRQFSNSRSEMNVSTLELGDSALYLCASSLDQGTNYGYTFGSGTRLTVV.

This clone was found many times. The CDR3 spells CASSSRLAGRTGEQYF. CDR3 nucleotide sequence: TGTGCCAGCAGTTCACGACTAGCGGGACGGACGGGGGAGCAGTACTTC. The chain uses TRBV11-3 and TRBJ2-7; 11 nucleotides match TRBD2. The CDR3 totals 16 residues. Germline CDR1 and CDR2: SGHNT and YENEEA. V shed 6 bases, J shed 7 bases, and the junction held 14 bases outside the gene matches.

This clone was recorded at least ten times. V is TRBV6-8 and J is TRBJ1-1; 7 bases fit TRBD1. Trimming cost V 5 bases and J 3 bases; bases outside gene matches: 0. This CDR3 contains 12 residues. The germline CDR1 and CDR2 sequences are MNHGY and SAAAGT. CDR3 sequence reads: CASSDRDTEAFF. CDR3 in DNA: TGTGCCAGCAGTGACAGGGACACTGAAGCTTTCTTT.

V usage is TRBV6-8 and J usage is TRBJ2-3; 12 bases agree with TRBD1. Germline values: CDR1 MNHGY, CDR2 SAAAGT. Germline trimming cut 10 bases from V and 6 bases from J; bases unmatched to any gene: 8. This CDR3 is built from 14 residues. The CDR3 loop reads CAIKGTGGWDTQYF. CDR3 bases: TGTGCCATTAAAGGGACAGGGGGCTGGGATACGCAGTATTTT.

The chain recombines TRBV19 with TRBJ1-2; D not certain. Germline CDR1 LNHDA, CDR2 SQIVND (reference sequence). Trimming cost V 1 base and J 12 bases, with 15 bases left between them. The CDR3 loop spans 13 amino acids. CDR3 DNA: TGTGCCAGTAGTATAGGCGAGGGTATGCGGGACACCTTC. This sequence encodes CASSIGEGMRDTF.

The chain has TRBV28 and TRBJ2-1, with a possible D match to TRBD1 (6 bases). The length of the CDR3 is 14 residues. The V end lost 5 bases, the J end lost 1 base, and 9 bases lay between the germline ends. The germline CDR1 and CDR2 sequences are MDHEN and SYDVKM. In DNA form, the CDR3 reads TGTGCCAGCAGTGAAGGACAGTCCTACAATGAGCAGTTCTTC. It codes for CASSEGQSYNEQFF.

This rearrangement joins TRBV28 to TRBJ2-7, with D uncertain. This CDR3 comprises 12 residues. Germline lookup yields CDR1 MDHEN and CDR2 SYDVKM. V was cut by 1 base and J by 2 bases, with 3 bases left in between. The DNA of the CDR3 is TGTGCCAGCAGTTTATACCCCTACGAGCAGTACTTC. Amino acids: CASSLYPYEQYF.

The table lists this clone with a few counts. The V and J genes are TRBV29-1 and TRBJ2-5; weak D call: TRBD2 (5 bases). CDR1 is SQVTM, CDR2 ANQGSEA, per germline. This CDR3 spans 13 amino acids. V was clipped by 4 bases and J by 1 base, with 10 bases between them. CDR3 DNA: TGCAGCGTTGGAGCAGGACTCCAAGAGACCCAGTACTTC. It specifies CSVGAGLQETQYF.

The V call is TRBV30, the J call TRBJ2-3; no definite D call. Germline loops: CDR1 GTSNPN, CDR2 SVGIG (reference sequence). V lost 5 bases and J lost 2, with 11 bases in between. This CDR3 is built from 13 residues. CDR3 residues: CAWASRSTDTQYF. In DNA form, the CDR3 reads TGTGCCTGGGCTTCCCGTTCCACAGATACGCAGTATTTT.

This clone was seen more than once but under ten times. CDR3 protein: CASSPPGSGGETQYF. For the CDR3, the DNA is TGTGCCAGCAGCCCCCCGGGCTCTGGGGGGGAGACCCAGTACTTC. This chain uses TRBV11-3 with TRBJ2-5; possible D gene TRBD2, 6 bases. The germline V and J ends were trimmed by 5 bases and 5 bases, with 18 bases remaining between them. The CDR3 spans 15 residues. CDR1 is SGHNT and CDR2 is YENEEA in the germline V gene.

This clone was observed a handful of times. This chain uses TRBV7-6 with TRBJ2-7; 8 nucleotides align to TRBD2. The V and J ends lost 6 bases and 2 bases, in that order; junction bases with no gene match: 6. This CDR3 comprises 14 residues. Germline values: CDR1 SGHVS, CDR2 FNYEAQ. The CDR3 nucleotides read TGTGCCAGCAGGGGAGCGGGGGAGACCTACGAGCAGTACTTC. Its translation is CASRGAGETYEQYF.

In its sample, this clone was seen a few times. The chain joins TRBV6-7 to TRBJ1-2; D is undetermined. TRBV6-7 is an ORF, and what it does is uncertain. Trimming pared 0 bases from V and 4 bases from J, leaving 9 bases between. This CDR3 region has 14 residues. The CDR3 DNA follows: TGTGCCAGCAGTTACTCGCAGGCCCCCTATGGCTACACCTTC. As protein: CASSYSQAPYGYTF.

CDR3 sequence: CASSPDRDRPYGYTF. CDR3 in DNA: TGTGCCAGCTCACCGGACAGGGACCGACCTTATGGCTACACCTTC. This chain uses TRBV18 with TRBJ1-2; 8 nucleotides line up with TRBD1. The germline gives CDR1 KGHSH, CDR2 LQKENI. The CDR3 consists of 15 residues. Trimming cost V 3 bases and J 5 bases; bases outside gene matches: 8.

The V gene is TRBV5-1, the J gene TRBJ1-4, with 7 bases fitting TRBD1. V shed 0 bases, J shed 11 bases, and the junction held 10 bases outside the gene matches. Germline CDR1 is SGHRS and CDR2 is YFSETQ. CDR3 size: 15 residues. The CDR3 DNA is TGCGCCAGCAGCTTGGGACAGGGCGGCTCGATCAAACTGTTTTTT. Translating gives CASSLGQGGSIKLFF.

This clone turned up a few times. V is TRBV19 and J is TRBJ1-1; D gene uncertain. This CDR3 is built from 14 residues. V gave up 0 bases and J gave up 1 base, with 6 bases separating them. Germline V gives CDR1 LNHDA, CDR2 SQIVND (reference sequence). The CDR3 DNA follows: TGTGCCAGTAGTATAGATCGGCCGAACACTGAAGCTTTCTTT. This sequence encodes CASSIDRPNTEAFF.

The chain is built from TRBV28 and TRBJ1-5; D gene unclear. This CDR3 spans 16 amino acids. The V end was cut by 5 bases, the J end by 0 bases, with 14 bases between. Per the germline V gene, CDR1 is MDHEN and CDR2 is SYDVKM. CDR3 coding DNA: TGTGCCAGCAGTCCTATTGAGACTGGTAGCAATCAGCCCCAGCATTTT. Its translation: CASSPIETGSNQPQHF.

This clone has just a few counts. The chain recombines TRBV4-1 with TRBJ1-2; the D is unclear. With 0 bases removed from V and 5 bases from J, the gap between germline ends came to 10 bases. The germline CDR1 and CDR2 sequences are MGHRA and YSYEKL. This CDR3 is 14 amino acids long. This CDR3 reads CASSQDYGEYGYTF. CDR3 bases: TGCGCCAGCAGCCAAGATTACGGGGAATATGGCTACACCTTC.

The table lists this clone with a few counts. V usage is TRBV10-3 and J usage is TRBJ2-7; D may be TRBD2 (6 bases). Per the germline V gene, CDR1 is ENHRY and CDR2 is SYGVKD. Trimming took 10 bases from V and 4 from J, leaving 26 bases between them. This CDR3 spans 16 amino acids. Here the CDR3 DNA reads TGTGCCAGCGGGACGAGGGCTCAGGGAAGGTTATACGAGCAGTACTTC. The encoded protein is CASGTRAQGRLYEQYF.

The rearrangement uses TRBV18 and TRBJ2-5, with TRBD2 matching over 7 bases. V lost 2 bases and J lost 1; bases outside the gene matches: 7. Germline loops: CDR1 KGHSH, CDR2 LQKENI. This CDR3 comprises 16 residues. In DNA form, the CDR3 reads TGTGCCAGCTCACCAAGGCCATGGGGGGGCCAAGAGACCCAGTACTTC. Translating it yields CASSPRPWGGQETQYF.

The V gene is TRBV19, the J gene TRBJ2-2, with 13 bases lining up with TRBD2. The CDR3 is 16 residues long. CDR1 and CDR2 from the germline V gene are LNHDA and SQIVND (reference sequence). V was clipped by 9 bases and J by 4 bases; unmatched bases: 8. CDR3 residues: CASWRLAGGTTGELFF. The CDR3 DNA is TGTGCCAGCTGGAGACTAGCGGGGGGAACCACCGGGGAGCTGTTTTTT.